The T cell receptor beta chain under discussion was sequenced for a study of CD8+CD57+ T cells in acquired aplastic anemia (dated by TCRdb to about 2018). In the study overall: On average, sorted CD4+ and CD8+ cells yielded 3 to 4 ug of extracted DNA, with a range of about 0.19 to 30 ug. CD8+CD57+ expansion was defined as a frequency above the mean frequency observed in healthy subjects.

Broader findings and caveats from the paper: Although 25 to 30 CD8+ CDR3 sequences were shared by patients and controls, these sequences appeared highly expressed in patients and within the immunodominant clones of patients. No significant difference in CD8+ Simpson's diversity was found between patients and healthy controls (P=0.060).

Profiling of TCR beta VDJ combinations and CDR3 sequences used genomic DNA as the template. An Illumina HiSeq 2000 was used for TCR repertoire sequencing. Concerning the study's data processing: TRBV/TRBJ rearrangement plots, CDR3 size and DJ length profiles, and Simpson's diversity index were used to assess repertoires. Whichever DNA sequence was most abundant in the deep sequencing data was defined as the immunodominant clone. CDR3 amino acid sequences were screened for sharing across subjects and compared with published repertoires and the VDJdb database. TCRdb passed the public sequencing reads through fastp at Q25 and MiXCR, retaining productive beta sequences. Every distinct CDR3 protein forms one entry, paired with its most common genes and DNA. TCRdb's processing, not the authors', yielded these V and J calls. In this sample the table shows roughly 200,000 distinct CDR3 sequences, about three fifths of which occur a single time. The ten largest clones capture under 45% of the sample.

Flow cytometry had shown CD8+CD57+ cell expansion in the patients selected for sequencing. Severe acquired aplastic anemia was diagnosed in all patients according to International Study of Aplastic Anemia and Agranulocytosis and Camitta criteria. No therapy had been received by the patients at the time of blood sampling. TCR repertoires of sorted CD4+ and CD8+ blood T cells from severe aplastic anemia patients and healthy subjects were deep-sequenced in the study. Patients were enrolled in the USA under clinicaltrials.gov protocols 00001620, 01623167, 00001397, 00071045, 00081523 and 00961064. Ficoll-Paque density gradient centrifugation was used to isolate peripheral blood mononuclear cells. Before DNA was extracted, CD4+ and CD8+ T cells were sorted using either FACS or magnetic beads. From the cysteine up to the phenylalanine, the CDR3 has a length of 15 residues. Only the CDR3 region is kept as DNA, spanning 45 bases read in frame from base 1. The germline V gene (reference sequence) provides CDR1 DFQATT and CDR2 SNEGSKA.

This clonotype was recorded many times. Its antigen is currently not known. The junction differs from germline at one of its ends, possibly a read error. Sample: sorted CD4+, CD8+, or CD8+CD57+ T cells (not recorded which) from PBMCs. This sequence uses TRBV20-1 and TRBJ2-1, and 14 junctional nucleotides match TRBD2. The sequence was obtained from a human donor with aplastic anemia. The DNA sequence is given as TGCAGTGCAAAGACTAGCGGGGGGGACTACACTGAGCAGTTCTTC. Its amino acids are CSAKTSGGDYTEQFF.